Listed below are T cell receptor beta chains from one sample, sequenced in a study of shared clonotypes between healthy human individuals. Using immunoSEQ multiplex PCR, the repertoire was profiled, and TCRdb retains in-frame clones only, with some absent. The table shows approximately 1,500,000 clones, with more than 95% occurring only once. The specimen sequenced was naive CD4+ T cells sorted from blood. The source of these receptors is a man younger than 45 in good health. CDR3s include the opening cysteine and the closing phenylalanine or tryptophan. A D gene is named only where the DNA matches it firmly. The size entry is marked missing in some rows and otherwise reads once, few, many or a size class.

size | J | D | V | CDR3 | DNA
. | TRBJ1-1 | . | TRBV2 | CASSDLIRQAEAFF | TGTGCCAGCAGCGATCTAATTCGACAAGCTGAAGCTTTCTTT
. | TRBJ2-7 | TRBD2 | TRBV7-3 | CASSLELAGAYEQYF | TGTGCCAGCAGCTTGGAACTAGCGGGGGCCTACGAGCAGTACTTC
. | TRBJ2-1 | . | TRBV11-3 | CASSRTGGEQFF | TGTGCCAGCAGCCGTACTGGGGGTGAGCAGTTCTTC
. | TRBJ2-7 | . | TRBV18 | CASSPHAGLGGEQYF | TGTGCCAGCTCACCGCATGCGGGGTTGGGTGGCGAGCAGTACTTC
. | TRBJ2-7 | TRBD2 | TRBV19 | CASSIPSGRARSYEQYF | TGTGCCAGTAGTATCCCCAGCGGGAGGGCCCGCTCCTACGAGCAGTACTTC
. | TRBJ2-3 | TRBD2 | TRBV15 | CATSRELAGYTDTQYF | TGTGCCACCAGCAGAGAACTAGCGGGGTACACAGATACGCAGTATTTT
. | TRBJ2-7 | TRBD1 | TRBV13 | CASNGQVDYEQYF | TGTGCCAGCAATGGACAGGTTGACTACGAGCAGTACTTC
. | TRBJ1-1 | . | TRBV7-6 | CASSPGHSNTEAFF | TGTGCCAGCAGCCCGGGACACTCGAACACTGAAGCTTTCTTT
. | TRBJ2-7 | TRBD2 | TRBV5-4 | CASSRGPPSGAYEQYF | TGTGCCAGCAGCCGAGGCCCGCCTAGCGGGGCCTACGAGCAGTACTTC
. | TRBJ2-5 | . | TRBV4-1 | CASSLTLGETQYF | TGCGCCAGCAGCCTAACCCTAGGGGAGACCCAGTACTTC
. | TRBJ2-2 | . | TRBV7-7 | CASSSRGGAETNTGELFF | TGTGCCAGCAGCTCCAGGGGGGGGGCGGAGACGAACACCGGGGAGCTGTTTTTT
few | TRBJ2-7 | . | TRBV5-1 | CASSFGTGSYEQYF | TGCGCCAGCAGCTTCGGGACGGGGTCCTACGAGCAGTACTTC
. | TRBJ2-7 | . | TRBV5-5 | CASSLGAGASGYEQYF | TGTGCCAGCAGCTTGGGGGCGGGGGCTAGCGGATACGAGCAGTACTTC
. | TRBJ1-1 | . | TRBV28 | CATCRRPGDTEAFF | TGTGCCACTTGCAGGCGTCCCGGGGACACTGAAGCTTTCTTT
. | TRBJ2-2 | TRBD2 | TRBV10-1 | CASSGSRGSSNTGELFF | TGCGCCAGCAGTGGTTCTCGCGGGAGCTCGAACACCGGGGAGCTGTTTTTT
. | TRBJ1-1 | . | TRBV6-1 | CASSASGVTEAFF | TGTGCCAGCAGTGCGTCAGGGGTAACTGAAGCTTTCTTT
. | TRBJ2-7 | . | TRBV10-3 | CAISERGGAGPYEQYF | TGTGCCATCAGTGAGAGAGGTGGGGCAGGCCCCTACGAGCAGTACTTC
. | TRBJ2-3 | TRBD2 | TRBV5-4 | CASSPGLAGDTQYF | TGTGCCAGCAGCCCTGGACTAGCGGGCGATACGCAGTATTTT
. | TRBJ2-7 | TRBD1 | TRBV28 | CASSLLDRGSYEQYF | TGTGCCAGCAGTTTATTGGACAGGGGCTCCTACGAGCAGTACTTC
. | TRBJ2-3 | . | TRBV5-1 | CASSVTSTDTQYF | TGCGCCAGCAGCGTCACGAGCACAGATACGCAGTATTTT
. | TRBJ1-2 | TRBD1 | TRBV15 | CATSRASGTANYGYTF | TGTGCCACCAGCAGAGCCTCCGGGACAGCTAACTATGGCTACACCTTC
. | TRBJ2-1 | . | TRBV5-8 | CASSFRGGSYNEQFF | TGTGCCAGCAGCTTTCGGGGAGGTTCCTACAATGAGCAGTTCTTC
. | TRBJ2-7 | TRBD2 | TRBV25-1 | CASSEFVGLPGEQYF | TGTGCCAGCAGTGAATTCGTGGGACTACCTGGGGAGCAGTACTTC
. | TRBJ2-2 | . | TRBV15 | CATSRRLDTGELFF | TGTGCCACCAGCAGGCGCCTAGACACCGGGGAGCTGTTTTTT
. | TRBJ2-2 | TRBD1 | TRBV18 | CASSPPGQGIGGELFF | TGTGCCAGCTCACCACCGGGACAGGGAATCGGCGGGGAGCTGTTTTTT
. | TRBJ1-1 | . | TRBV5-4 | CASSLSIRAGTEAFF | TGTGCCAGCAGCTTGTCAATCCGGGCAGGCACTGAAGCTTTCTTT
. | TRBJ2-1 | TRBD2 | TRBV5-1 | CASSLDSGRAGAEQFF | TGCGCCAGCAGCTTGGATAGCGGGAGGGCCGGGGCTGAGCAGTTCTTC
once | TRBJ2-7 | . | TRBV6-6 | CASATTTGPSYEQYF | TGTGCCAGCGCAACAACGACTGGGCCATCCTACGAGCAGTACTTC
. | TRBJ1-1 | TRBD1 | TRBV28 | CASKAGGPNTEAFF | TGTGCCAGCAAAGCAGGGGGCCCGAACACTGAAGCTTTCTTT
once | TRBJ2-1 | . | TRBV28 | CASSSPTSSEQFF | TGTGCCAGCAGTTCTCCGACTAGTTCGGAGCAGTTCTTC
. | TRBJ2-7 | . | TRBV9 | CASSVEPSGGSSTEQYF | TGTGCCAGCAGCGTAGAGCCCTCAGGGGGGAGTTCTACCGAGCAGTACTTC
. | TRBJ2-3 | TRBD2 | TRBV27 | CASSSLAGGWRDTQYF | TGTGCCAGCAGTTCCTTGGCGGGGGGGTGGAGAGATACGCAGTATTTT
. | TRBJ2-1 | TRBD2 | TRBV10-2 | CASSELAGVNNEQFF | TGCGCCAGCAGTGAGCTAGCGGGAGTGAACAATGAGCAGTTCTTC
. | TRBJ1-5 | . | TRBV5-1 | CASSLGTGSFQPQHF | TGCGCCAGCAGCTTGGGAACAGGCTCTTTTCAGCCCCAGCATTTT
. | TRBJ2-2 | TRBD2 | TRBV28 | CASRELAGGLDTGELFF | TGTGCCAGCAGAGAACTAGCGGGAGGCTTGGACACCGGGGAGCTGTTTTTT
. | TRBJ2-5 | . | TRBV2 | CASNLVYETQYF | TGTGCCAGCAATCTGGTGTACGAGACCCAGTACTTC
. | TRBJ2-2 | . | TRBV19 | CASSIVVGGGGSGELFF | TGTGCCAGTAGTATAGTGGTCGGGGGTGGTGGTTCCGGGGAGCTGTTTTTT
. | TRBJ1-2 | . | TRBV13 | CASSLNGEGRGNDGYTF | TGTGCCAGCAGCTTAAACGGGGAGGGCAGGGGTAACGATGGCTACACCTTC
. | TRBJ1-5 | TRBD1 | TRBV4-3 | CASSRGTGWDQPQHF | TGCGCCAGCAGCCGAGGGACAGGGTGGGATCAGCCCCAGCATTTT
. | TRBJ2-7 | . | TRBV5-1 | CASSLYAGSYEQYF | TGCGCCAGCAGCTTGTACGCTGGTTCCTACGAGCAGTACTTC
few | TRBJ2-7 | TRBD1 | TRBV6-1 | CASMTGESYEQYF | TGTGCCAGCATGACAGGGGAGAGCTACGAGCAGTACTTC
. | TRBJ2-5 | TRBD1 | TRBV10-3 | CATRGQPNQETQYF | TGTGCCACAAGGGGACAGCCAAACCAAGAGACCCAGTACTTC
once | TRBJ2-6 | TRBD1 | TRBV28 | CASAGGGFSGANVLTF | TGTGCCAGCGCAGGGGGCGGATTCTCTGGGGCCAACGTCCTGACTTTC
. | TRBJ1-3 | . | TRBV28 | CASSPLGRSGNTIYF | TGTGCCAGCAGTCCTTTAGGCCGTTCTGGAAACACCATATATTTT
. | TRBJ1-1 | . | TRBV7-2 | CASSSPPGRLGTEAFF | TGTGCCAGCAGCTCCCCCCCGGGTCGATTGGGGACTGAAGCTTTCTTT
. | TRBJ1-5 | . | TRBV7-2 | CASSLALLGGNQPQHF | TGTGCCAGCAGCTTAGCGTTGTTAGGGGGCAATCAGCCCCAGCATTTT
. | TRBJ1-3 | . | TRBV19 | CASSITTGNTIYF | TGTGCCAGTAGTATAACTACAGGAAACACCATATATTTT
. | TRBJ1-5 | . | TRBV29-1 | CSVGVSNQPQHF | TGCAGCGTTGGGGTAAGCAATCAGCCCCAGCATTTT